These 10 T cell receptor beta chains share one sample of origin, sequenced in a study of shared clonotypes between healthy human individuals. Sequenced by immunoSEQ multiplex PCR; TCRdb stores in-frame clones only, minus some. The sample has under 1,100,000 clones, around three quarters seen once. Sequencing input: memory CD4+ T cells from PBMCs. Subset denoted: CD45RA-negative fraction. These receptors all stem from a man younger than 35 in good health. Some clones in this sample may be carry-over from other donors' samples.

Of note for this clone: Other DNA sequences in the sample encode the same CDR3. V gene TRBV11-3 combines with J gene TRBJ2-5; possibly TRBD2 for D (5 bases). Germline-derived CDR1 and CDR2 are SGHNT and YENEEA. The CDR3 runs 13 residues. Trimming took off 1 base at V and 5 bases at J, with 8 bases between the two ends. The CDR3 reads CASSLGSGETQYF. The CDR3, as DNA: TGTGCCAGCAGCTTAGGCAGCGGCGAGACCCAGTACTTC. The whole variable domain, remainder taken from reference TRBV11-3 and TRBJ2-5, is EAGVVQSPRYKIIEKKQPVAFWCNPISGHNTLYWYLQNLGQGPELLIRYENEEAVDDSQLPKDRFSAERLKGVDSTLKIQPAELGDSAVYLCASSLGSGETQYFGPGTRLLVL.

This clone appeared a few times. Here the CDR3 reads CASSTYGRPDTQYF. The CDR3 nucleotides read TGTGCCAGCAGCACCTACGGGAGGCCAGATACGCAGTATTTT. The chain recombines TRBV7-2 with TRBJ2-3; 7 bases fit TRBD2. The CDR3 runs 14 residues. V gave up 5 bases and J gave up 4 bases; unmatched junction bases: 6. Per the germline V gene, CDR1 is SGHTA and CDR2 is FQGNSA.

This clone showed up many times. Other DNA sequences in this specimen translate into the identical CDR3. The chain carries TRBV28 and TRBJ1-4; TRBD1 aligns across 8 bases. The CDR3 has 14 residues. Trimming cost V 2 bases and J 14 bases; bases outside gene matches: 10. Germline V CDR1 and CDR2: MDHEN, SYDVKM. The CDR3 protein is CASSLGGQGYRLFF. In DNA form, the CDR3 reads TGTGCCAGCAGTTTAGGCGGACAGGGTTATCGCCTGTTTTTT.

The J gene is TRBJ2-7, the V gene TRBV2; D not certain. This CDR3 is 12 amino acids long. Germline-derived CDR1 and CDR2 are SNHLY and FYNNEI. Trimming pared 5 bases from V and 6 bases from J, leaving 11 bases between. Here the CDR3 DNA reads TGTGCCAGCAGTTTCACAGACCTCGAGCAGTACTTC. Translating gives CASSFTDLEQYF.

In this sample, this clone turned up many times. The V and J genes are TRBV6-5 and TRBJ2-7; 7 nucleotides agree with TRBD1. Germline V gene sequence: CDR1 MNHEY, CDR2 SVGAGI. The CDR3 has 15 amino acids. V was clipped by 5 bases and J by 0 bases; unmatched bases: 7. CDR3 region: CASSPGWDSSYEQYF. CDR3 DNA: TGTGCCAGCAGTCCCGGGTGGGACAGCTCCTACGAGCAGTACTTC.

CDR3 nucleotide sequence: TGTGCCAGCAGTCAGACGGCCTACAATGAGCAGTTCTTC. Its protein is CASSQTAYNEQFF. V is TRBV28 and J is TRBJ2-1; the D is unclear. Germline CDR1 and CDR2: MDHEN and SYDVKM. The CDR3 is 13 amino acids. The ends were cut back, 5 bases at V and 2 bases at J, with 7 bases in the middle.

The V call is TRBV29-1, the J call TRBJ2-5, with unresolved D. V was trimmed by 6 bases and J by 5 bases, leaving 16 bases between them. CDR1 is SQVTM and CDR2 is ANQGSEA in the germline V gene. This CDR3 comprises 13 residues. As DNA, the CDR3 is TGCAGCGTATTTTCCCAAAGCGAGGAGACCCAGTACTTC. This sequence encodes CSVFSQSEETQYF.

The J gene is TRBJ1-2, the V gene TRBV7-9; D is unresolved. This CDR3 region has 15 residues. Per germline, CDR1 SEHNR and CDR2 FQNEAQ (reference sequence). V lost 0 bases and J 0 bases, leaving 8 bases between the germline ends. The CDR3 region is CASSLAGRANYGYTF. The CDR3 nucleotides are TGTGCCAGCAGCTTAGCGGGGAGAGCTAACTATGGCTACACCTTC.

This sequence joins TRBV5-1 and TRBJ2-3; D uncertain. CDR1 is SGHRS, CDR2 YFSETQ, per germline. The CDR3 is 14 amino acids. V was pared by 5 bases and J by 1 base, with 11 bases between. In DNA form, the CDR3 reads TGCGCCAGCAGTAGGGAAGTGGGCACAGATACGCAGTATTTT. Translation gives CASSREVGTDTQYF.

V gene TRBV28 combines with J gene TRBJ2-7; 7 bases line up with TRBD1. The V gene's germline CDR1 is MDHEN and CDR2 SYDVKM. This CDR3 spans 17 amino acids. The trim removed 5 bases at V and 0 bases at J, leaving 13 bases unmatched. The CDR3 reads CASSLRRSRDSSYEQYF. In DNA form, the CDR3 reads TGTGCCAGCAGTCTCCGCCGGTCCAGGGACAGCTCCTACGAGCAGTACTTC.